The next 29 T cell receptor beta chains were all read from a single sample in a study of CD8 T cells in Susac syndrome. RNA in amounts of roughly 0.5 to 1 ug was reverse transcribed with random hexamers. TCRdb processed the immunoSEQ multiplex PCR reads anew with MiXCR; each CDR3 protein has one entry. The sample contains 250,000 to 350,000 distinct CDR3 sequences, around 92% of which appear only once. Specimen: CD4+ T cells from PBMCs. The receptor set was obtained from a human donor with multiple sclerosis.

The rearrangement joins TRBV20-1 to TRBJ2-1; 10 bases map to TRBD1. The CDR3 is 15 residues long. Per the germline V gene, CDR1 is DFQATT and CDR2 is SNEGSKA (reference sequence). The junction had 6 bases not matched to a gene; V was cut back by 3 bases and J by 4 bases. CDR3 bases: TGCAGTGCTAGGGGTTCGGGACAGGGGTACAATGAGCAGTTCTTC. Translation gives CSARGSGQGYNEQFF.

This clonotype was recorded only once. The J gene is TRBJ1-5, the V gene TRBV7-9; a possible D gene is TRBD1 (6 bases). The CDR3 extends over 15 amino acids. V was pared by 4 bases and J by 4 bases, with 14 bases between. Per the germline V gene, CDR1 is SEHNR and CDR2 is FQNEAQ (reference sequence). The CDR3 region is CASSSTGNQNQPQHF. The CDR3 nucleotides are TGTGCCAGCAGCTCGACAGGCAATCAGAATCAGCCCCAGCATTTT.

The J gene is TRBJ2-1, the V gene TRBV18; 7 nucleotides align to TRBD2. V shed 5 bases, J shed 4 bases, and the junction held 11 bases outside the gene matches. The CDR3 is 16 amino acids. The germline V gene encodes CDR1 KGHSH and CDR2 LQKENI. The CDR3 coding sequence is TGTGCCAGCTCAAAGGAACAAGCGGGGATTTACAATGAGCAGTTCTTC. It encodes CASSKEQAGIYNEQFF.

V is TRBV7-9 and J is TRBJ2-5; no clear D gene. This CDR3 comprises 12 residues. Germline V lookup: CDR1 SEHNR, CDR2 FQNEAQ (reference sequence). Trimming removed 5 bases at V and 4 bases at J, with 8 bases between. The CDR3 region is CASSQDPETQYF. The CDR3 nucleotides are TGTGCCAGCAGCCAAGACCCAGAGACCCAGTACTTC.

The V gene is TRBV4-3, the J gene TRBJ1-1, with 8 nucleotides matching TRBD1. This CDR3 is built from 14 residues. Per the germline V gene, CDR1 is LGHNA and CDR2 is YSLEER. J gave up 4 bases and V 3 bases, and 4 bases lay outside the gene matches. DNA for the CDR3: TGCGCCAGCAGCCAGACAGGGGCCGGCACTGAAGCTTTCTTT. Translation gives CASSQTGAGTEAFF.

V is TRBV7-9 and J is TRBJ2-1; the match to TRBD2 covers 7 bases. The CDR3 sequence is 15 residues long. CDR1 is SEHNR, CDR2 FQNEAQ, per germline (reference sequence). V trimming: 7 bases; J trimming: 1 base; junction bases outside the gene matches: 7. The CDR3 sequence is CASTPSGTSYNEQFF. The DNA for the CDR3 is TGTGCCAGCACTCCTAGCGGTACATCCTACAATGAGCAGTTCTTC.

V usage is TRBV29-1 and J usage is TRBJ2-1; 9 positions match TRBD2. J was trimmed by 2 bases and V by 6 bases; bases with no gene match: 20. The CDR3 loop spans 19 amino acids. The germline V gene encodes CDR1 SQVTM and CDR2 ANQGSEA. CDR3 sequence reads: CSVRGAGISGGLPYNEQFF. The CDR3 nucleotides read TGCAGCGTCCGGGGGGCCGGTATTAGCGGGGGCCTACCCTACAATGAGCAGTTCTTC.

This chain joins TRBV5-6 and TRBJ2-2; D assignment may be TRBD1 or TRBD2 (5 bases each). CDR1 SGHDT and CDR2 YYEEEE come from the germline V gene. The V and J ends lost 1 base and 3 bases respectively, with 13 bases between them. The CDR3 runs to 16 residues. The CDR3 bases are TGTGCCAGCAGCTTGTTAGGGACGACGGACACCGGGGAGCTGTTTTTT. Translation: CASSLLGTTDTGELFF.

The rearrangement links TRBV10-3 to TRBJ2-1; D is unresolved. The CDR3 sequence is 14 residues long. The V end was cut by 4 bases, the J end by 8 bases, with 15 bases between. Germline V CDR1 and CDR2: ENHRY, SYGVKD. The CDR3 loop is CAISVRSLGDEQFF. The CDR3 DNA sequence: TGTGCCATCAGTGTGCGCTCCCTTGGGGATGAGCAGTTCTTC.

The chain employs TRBV12-3 or TRBV12-4 and TRBJ2-7; perhaps TRBD1 as D (6 bases). This CDR3 has 14 residues. The germline V and J ends were trimmed by 7 bases and 0 bases, with 13 bases remaining between them. The CDR3 protein is CASTPGTPSYEQYF. CDR3 DNA: TGTGCCAGCACCCCCGGGACACCCTCCTACGAGCAGTACTTC.

The chain couples TRBV12-5 to TRBJ1-5; D remains unclear. CDR1 is LGHNT and CDR2 is FRNRAP in the germline V gene. V dropped 5 bases and J dropped 7 bases, with 12 bases sitting between them. This CDR3 is 13 amino acids long. The chain's CDR3 is CASGPDSFQPQHF. CDR3 coding DNA: TGTGCTAGTGGTCCGGACTCATTCCAGCCCCAGCATTTT.

The genes are TRBV5-1 and TRBJ1-1, with D perhaps matching TRBD1 (5 bases). Per the germline V gene, CDR1 is SGHRS and CDR2 is YFSETQ. This CDR3 is 16 amino acids long. Trimming removed 4 bases at V and 4 bases at J, with 20 bases between. As DNA, the CDR3 is TGCGCCAGCAGCCGTAGTGAGGGGACTGGGGGCACTGAAGCTTTCTTT. Encoded protein: CASSRSEGTGGTEAFF.

The chain couples TRBV5-1 to TRBJ2-1, with TRBD1 matching 9 bases. Germline assignment: CDR1 SGHRS and CDR2 YFSETQ. With 2 bases clipped from V and 7 bases from J, the junction kept 7 bases outside the gene matches. CDR3 length: 15 residues. DNA of the CDR3: TGCGCCAGCAGCTTACCGGGACAGGGATCGAATGAGCAGTTCTTC. Its protein is CASSLPGQGSNEQFF. Filled out from reference TRBV5-1 and TRBJ2-1, the complete variable domain reads KAGVTQTPRYLIKTRGQQVTLSCSPISGHRSVSWYQQTPGQGLQFLFEYFSETQRNKGNFPGRFSGRQFSNSRSEMNVSTLELGDSALYLCASSLPGQGSNEQFFGPGTRLTVL.

The CDR3 nucleotides read TGTGCCAGTAGTATAGATGCCCCGGGACTAGCGGGTAGAAGCTCCTACAATGAGCAGTTCTTC. Protein sequence: CASSIDAPGLAGRSSYNEQFF. V usage is TRBV19 and J usage is TRBJ2-1; 12 bases agree with TRBD2. The CDR3 runs to 21 residues. Per germline, CDR1 LNHDA and CDR2 SQIVND (reference sequence). The junction had 12 bases not matched to a gene; V was cut back by 0 bases and J by 0 bases.

The chain combines TRBV6-5 with TRBJ1-1; D possibly corresponds to TRBD1 (5 bases). CDR3 length: 14 amino acids. Germline V lookup: CDR1 MNHEY, CDR2 SVGAGI. V lost 3 bases to trimming and J lost 5 bases, with 13 bases between them. The CDR3 region is CASSYWGEGTEAFF. The CDR3 nucleotides are TGTGCCAGCAGTTATTGGGGGGAAGGAACTGAAGCTTTCTTT.

V usage is TRBV6-2 or TRBV6-3 and J usage is TRBJ1-3, with D uncertain. The CDR3 runs 11 residues. The germline gives CDR1 MNHEY, CDR2 SVGEGT. V gave up 5 bases and J gave up 5 bases, with 4 bases separating them. The CDR3 loop reads CASSIRNTIYF. The CDR3 coding sequence is TGTGCCAGCAGTATTCGAAACACCATATATTTT.

The genes are TRBV12-3 or TRBV12-4 and TRBJ1-6; D unclear. Trimming pared 1 base from V and 8 bases from J, leaving 6 bases between. The CDR3 runs to 13 residues. The CDR3 DNA sequence: TGTGCCAGCAGTTTAGAGCCTGATTCACCCCTCCACTTT. As protein: CASSLEPDSPLHF.

The genes are TRBV30 and TRBJ2-3; TRBD2 aligns across 9 bases. Germline values: CDR1 GTSNPN, CDR2 SVGIG (reference sequence). J lost 1 base, V lost 0 bases, and 8 bases had no gene match. The CDR3 runs to 17 residues. The CDR3 DNA follows: TGTGCCTGGAGTGTACCTGGGACTAGCAGGCGCACAGATACGCAGTATTTT. It encodes CAWSVPGTSRRTDTQYF.

This clonotype turned up a few times. This chain uses TRBV20-1 with TRBJ2-7; 10 nucleotides match TRBD1. Germline trimming cut 3 bases from V and 6 bases from J; bases unmatched to any gene: 5. The CDR3 consists of 13 residues. Per the germline V gene, CDR1 is DFQATT and CDR2 is SNEGSKA (reference sequence). This chain's CDR3 is CSASRTGGGEQYF. CDR3 sequence (DNA): TGCAGTGCTAGCCGGACAGGGGGAGGCGAGCAGTACTTC.

V usage is TRBV25-1 and J usage is TRBJ2-2; no reliable D call. CDR1 is MGHDK and CDR2 is SYGVNS in the germline V gene. The CDR3 spans 14 residues. V was trimmed by 1 base and J by 3 bases, leaving 6 bases between them. The CDR3 here is CASSEFQDTGELFF. The CDR3 DNA sequence: TGTGCCAGCAGTGAATTCCAGGACACCGGGGAGCTGTTTTTT.

This CDR3 reads CSARSGVSQYF. The CDR3 DNA sequence: TGCAGTGCTAGGAGTGGGGTATCCCAGTACTTC. The gene calls are TRBV20-1 and TRBJ2-5; D ambiguous. V lost 3 bases and J lost 9, with 11 bases in between. CDR3 length: 11 residues. Per germline, CDR1 DFQATT and CDR2 SNEGSKA (reference sequence).

This clonotype was picked up a small number of times. The chain is built from TRBV19 and TRBJ2-5, with D perhaps TRBD2 (7 bases). The CDR3 consists of 13 residues. Trimming shortened V by 5 bases and J by 1 base, and 8 bases separated the two germline ends. The germline gives CDR1 LNHDA, CDR2 SQIVND (reference sequence). CDR3: CASSRGAQETQYF. The CDR3 region has the DNA TGTGCCAGTAGTCGGGGGGCCCAAGAGACCCAGTACTTC.

This chain uses TRBV29-1 with TRBJ2-5; no clear D. Per germline, CDR1 SQVTM and CDR2 ANQGSEA. V dropped 4 bases and J dropped 4 bases, with 10 bases sitting between them. This CDR3 has 12 residues. The CDR3 is CSVGGYGETQYF. DNA of the CDR3: TGCAGCGTTGGGGGATATGGAGAGACCCAGTACTTC.

The chain joins TRBV18 to TRBJ2-3; tentatively, D is TRBD1 (5 bases). The CDR3 is made up of 17 amino acids. Trimming took 0 bases from V and 4 from J, leaving 17 bases between them. Germline V gene lookup returns CDR1 KGHSH and CDR2 LQKENI. CDR3 DNA: TGTGCCAGCTCACCACCGGCAGTTGACTTAGGGGCAGATACGCAGTATTTT. Residues: CASSPPAVDLGADTQYF.

V usage is TRBV20-1 and J usage is TRBJ1-2, with TRBD1 as a possible D gene (5 bases). The CDR3 is 12 amino acids. With 3 bases removed from V and 6 bases from J, the gap between germline ends came to 11 bases. The germline V gene has CDR1 DFQATT and CDR2 SNEGSKA (reference sequence). The DNA of the CDR3 is TGCAGTGCTAGGTGGCGGGGGAATGGCTACACCTTC. It translates to CSARWRGNGYTF.

Concerning this clonotype itself: Relative to the germline gene, one junction end is altered; a read error may explain this. The chain couples TRBV19 to TRBJ1-1; D is unresolved. Germline loops: CDR1 LNHDA, CDR2 SQIVND (reference sequence). This CDR3 has 12 amino acids. CDR3 nucleotides: TGTGCCAGTAGTAGACGAAACAATGAAGCTTTCTTT. Translation: CASSRRNNEAFF.

This rearrangement joins TRBV7-2 to TRBJ2-3; D is undetermined. Trimming cost V 2 bases and J 0 bases, with 6 bases left between them. Germline CDR1 is SGHTA and CDR2 is FQGNSA. The CDR3 is made up of 14 amino acids. The CDR3 nucleotides are TGTGCCAGCAGCTTATTCACGAGCACAGATACGCAGTATTTT. It encodes CASSLFTSTDTQYF.

This chain connects TRBV6-1 to TRBJ2-2; D possibly corresponds to TRBD1 (5 bases). Germline V CDR1 and CDR2: MNHNS, SASEGT. Deletions cut 5 bases from V and 5 bases from J, with 9 bases between. The CDR3 is 13 residues long. CDR3 sequence reads: CASSLQETGELFF. The CDR3 coding sequence is TGTGCCAGCAGTCTACAGGAGACCGGGGAGCTGTTTTTT.

V is TRBV12-3 or TRBV12-4 and J is TRBJ2-5; D uncertain. The CDR3 totals 15 residues. V was clipped by 1 base and J by 0 bases, with 9 bases between them. CDR3 residues: CASSLVTEYQETQYF. In nucleotides, the CDR3 is TGTGCCAGCAGTTTAGTCACTGAGTACCAAGAGACCCAGTACTTC.